This entry concerns a single T cell receptor (beta chain). This sample is part of a study of T cells in Graves' hyperthyroidism and ophthalmopathy. What was amplified from RNA transcripts were TCR beta CDR3 regions. A set of HTBI primers served as the primers for a first-round RT-PCR of the TCR CDR3. From the multiplex PCR reads, TCRdb called clonotypes with MiXCR, one entry per CDR3 protein. The data hold about 640,000 distinct CDR3 sequences, with about 20% observed a single time. Reasons for excluding patients were uncontrolled infection, other autoimmune disease, pregnancy or lactation. Per germline, CDR1 MDHEN and CDR2 SYDVKM. The CDR3 has 15 residues. V was trimmed by 3 bases and J by 0 bases, leaving 9 bases between them.

Input material: blood. This clonotype originated in a man between 25 and 39 years old with Graves' ophthalmopathy. This chain joins TRBV28 and TRBJ1-3, with a weak D call TRBD1 (6 bases). CDR3 residues: CASSFGGGSGNTIYF. Written as DNA, the CDR3 is TGTGCCAGCAGTTTCGGAGGGGGCTCTGGAAACACCATATATTTT.